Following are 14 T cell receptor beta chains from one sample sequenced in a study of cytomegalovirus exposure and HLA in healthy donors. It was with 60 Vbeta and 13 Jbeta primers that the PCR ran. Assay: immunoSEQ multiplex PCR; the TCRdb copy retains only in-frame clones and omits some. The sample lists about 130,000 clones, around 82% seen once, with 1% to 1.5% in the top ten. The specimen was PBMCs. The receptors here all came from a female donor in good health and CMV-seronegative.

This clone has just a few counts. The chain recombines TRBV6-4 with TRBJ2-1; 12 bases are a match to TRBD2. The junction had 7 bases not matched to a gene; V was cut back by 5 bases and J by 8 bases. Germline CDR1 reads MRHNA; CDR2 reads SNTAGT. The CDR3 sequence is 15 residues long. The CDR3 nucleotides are TGTGCCAGCAGTAAGACTAGCGGGAGTATGGATGAGCAGTTCTTC. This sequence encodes CASSKTSGSMDEQFF.

Here the CDR3 DNA reads TGTGCCACCAGCAGCGACAGGGCCAACTACGAGCAGTACTTC. It translates to CATSSDRANYEQYF. This sequence joins TRBV15 and TRBJ2-5, with 7 bases matching TRBD1. The J call may be in error: the DNA end matches TRBJ2-7 better. Germline V CDR1 and CDR2: LNHNV, YYDKDF (reference sequence). The CDR3 loop spans 14 amino acids.

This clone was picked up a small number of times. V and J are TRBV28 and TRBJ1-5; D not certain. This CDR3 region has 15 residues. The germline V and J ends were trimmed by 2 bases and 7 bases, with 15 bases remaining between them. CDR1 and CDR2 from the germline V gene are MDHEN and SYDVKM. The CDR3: CASSLLGRNRQPQHF. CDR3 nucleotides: TGTGCCAGCAGTTTACTTGGCCGAAACAGACAGCCCCAGCATTTT.

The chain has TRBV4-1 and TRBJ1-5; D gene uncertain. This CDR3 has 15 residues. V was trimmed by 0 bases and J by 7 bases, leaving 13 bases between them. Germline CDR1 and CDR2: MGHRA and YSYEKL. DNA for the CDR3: TGCGCCAGCAGCCAAGAAGTGGGCGACGACCAGCCCCAGCATTTT. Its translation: CASSQEVGDDQPQHF.

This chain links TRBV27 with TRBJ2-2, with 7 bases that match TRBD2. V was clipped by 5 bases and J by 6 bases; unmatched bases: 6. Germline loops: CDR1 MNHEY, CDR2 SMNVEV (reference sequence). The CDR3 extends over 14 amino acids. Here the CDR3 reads CASSPIAGPGELFF. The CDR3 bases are TGTGCCAGCAGTCCAATAGCGGGCCCCGGGGAGCTGTTTTTT.

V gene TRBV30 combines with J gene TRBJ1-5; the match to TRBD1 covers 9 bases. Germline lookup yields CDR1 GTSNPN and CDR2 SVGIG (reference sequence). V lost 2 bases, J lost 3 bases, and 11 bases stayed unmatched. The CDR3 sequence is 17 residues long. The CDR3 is CAWSTPRTGAPNQPQHF. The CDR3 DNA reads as TGTGCCTGGAGTACACCGCGGACAGGGGCCCCCAATCAGCCCCAGCATTTT. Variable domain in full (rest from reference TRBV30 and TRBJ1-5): SQTIHQWPATLVQPVGSPLSLECTVEGTSNPNLYWYRQAAGRGLQLLFYSVGIGQISSEVPQNLSASRPQDRQFILSSKKLLLSDSGFYLCAWSTPRTGAPNQPQHFGDGTRLSIL.

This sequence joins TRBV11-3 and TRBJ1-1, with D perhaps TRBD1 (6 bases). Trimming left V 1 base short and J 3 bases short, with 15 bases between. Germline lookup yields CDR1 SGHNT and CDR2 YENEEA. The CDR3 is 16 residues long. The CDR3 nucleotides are TGTGCCAGCAGCTTAGTGGGCAGGGGAAGGGACACTGAAGCTTTCTTT. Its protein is CASSLVGRGRDTEAFF.

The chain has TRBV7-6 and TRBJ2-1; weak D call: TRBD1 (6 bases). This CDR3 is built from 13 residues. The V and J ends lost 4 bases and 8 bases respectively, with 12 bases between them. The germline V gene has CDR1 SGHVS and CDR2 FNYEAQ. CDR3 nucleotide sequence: TGTGCCAGCAGCTGGAACAGGGCCCATGAGCAGTTCTTC. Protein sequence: CASSWNRAHEQFF.

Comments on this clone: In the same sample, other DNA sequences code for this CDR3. CDR3 loop: CASSLGVDTQYF. The CDR3 DNA follows: TGCGCCAGCAGCCTAGGGGTGGATACGCAGTATTTT. The V gene is TRBV5-1, the J gene TRBJ2-3, with D possibly being TRBD1 (5 bases). The CDR3 has 12 residues. Trimming removed 4 bases at V and 6 bases at J, with 9 bases between. Per germline, CDR1 SGHRS and CDR2 YFSETQ.

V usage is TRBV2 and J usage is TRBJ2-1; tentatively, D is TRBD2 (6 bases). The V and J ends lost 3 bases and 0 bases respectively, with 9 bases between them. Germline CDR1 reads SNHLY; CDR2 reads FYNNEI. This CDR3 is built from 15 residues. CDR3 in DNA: TGTGCCAGCAGTGACTGGCGGGGCTCCTACAATGAGCAGTTCTTC. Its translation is CASSDWRGSYNEQFF. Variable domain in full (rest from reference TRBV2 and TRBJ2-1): EPEVTQTPSHQVTQMGQEVILRCVPISNHLYFYWYRQILGQKVEFLVSFYNNEISEKSEIFDDQFSVERPDGSNFTLKIRSTKLEDSAMYFCASSDWRGSYNEQFFGPGTRLTVL.

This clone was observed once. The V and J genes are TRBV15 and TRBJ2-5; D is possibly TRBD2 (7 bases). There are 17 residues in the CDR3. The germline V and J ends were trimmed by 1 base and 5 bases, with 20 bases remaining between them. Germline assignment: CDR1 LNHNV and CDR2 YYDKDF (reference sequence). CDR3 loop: CATSRGGALASEETQYF. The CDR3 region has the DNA TGTGCCACCAGCAGAGGGGGGGCACTAGCGTCGGAGGAGACCCAGTACTTC.

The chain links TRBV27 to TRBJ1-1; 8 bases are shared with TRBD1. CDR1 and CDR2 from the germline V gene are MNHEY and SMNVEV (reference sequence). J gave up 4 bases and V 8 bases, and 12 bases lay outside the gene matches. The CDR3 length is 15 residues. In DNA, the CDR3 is TGTGCCAGCGCCCGGGACAGGCTCCGGGGCACTGAAGCTTTCTTT. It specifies CASARDRLRGTEAFF.

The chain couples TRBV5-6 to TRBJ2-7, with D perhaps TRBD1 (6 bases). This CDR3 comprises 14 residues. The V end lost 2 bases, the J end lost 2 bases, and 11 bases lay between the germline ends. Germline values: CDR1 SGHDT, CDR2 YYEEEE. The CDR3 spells CASSLAGATYEQYF. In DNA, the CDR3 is TGTGCCAGCAGCTTAGCAGGGGCTACCTACGAGCAGTACTTC.

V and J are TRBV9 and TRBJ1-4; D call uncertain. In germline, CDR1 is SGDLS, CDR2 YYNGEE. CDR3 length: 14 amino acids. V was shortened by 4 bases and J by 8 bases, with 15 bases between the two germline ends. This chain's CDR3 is CASSYTENNEKLFF. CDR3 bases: TGTGCCAGCAGCTACACAGAGAACAACGAAAAACTGTTTTTT.